This T cell receptor beta chain was observed in a study of blood T cell repertoires in COVID-19. Background on the study: The origin of the acute and convalescent COVID-19 samples was the United States, Italy and Spain. In each case, the material was cDNA or gDNA derived from T cells, B-cell-depleted T cells, or PBMCs.

This clone was detected only a few times. The length of the CDR3 is 16 residues. Trimming took 5 bases from V and 6 from J; bases not matched to a gene: 11. CDR1 and CDR2 (germline): MDHEN, SYDVKM. Original processing methods: It was from reference gene primer amplification that nucleated cell counts were estimated. This table comes from immunoSEQ multiplex PCR, and its TCRdb copy is limited to in-frame clones, with some not included. From that table come the V and J calls and clone size; the DNA was used to work out D and trimming. The sample includes tens of thousands of clones, 85% of them seen just once.

The specimen was peripheral blood. This chain uses TRBV28 with TRBJ2-2, with 8 bases aligning to TRBD2. The TCR comes from a man in his forties or fifties with acute or convalescent COVID-19. CDR3 amino acids: CASSSTGTRFAGELFF. In nucleotides, the CDR3 is TGTGCCAGCAGTAGTACCGGGACTAGATTTGCCGGGGAGCTGTTTTTT.